The present T cell receptor (beta chain) was sequenced within a study of CD8+CD57+ T cells in acquired aplastic anemia. Study-wide background: Each DNA sample taken from sorted CD4+ and CD8+ cells came to 3 to 3.5 ug on average.

This clonotype was found a few times. Its antigen is as yet unknown. Patients included in sequencing had previously demonstrated CD8+CD57+ cell expansion by flow cytometry. At blood sampling, none of the patients had yet received therapy. There are 12 residues in the CDR3. The V end was cut by 4 bases, the J end by 4 bases, with 7 bases between. Genomic DNA acted as the template from which TCR beta VDJ combination and CDR3 sequence profiling were carried out. TCRdb called the reads again in MiXCR, with one record for every CDR3 protein. This table holds 190,000 or so distinct CDR3 sequences, approximately 52% found once. Study outcomes and limitations: Comparison of patients with controls identified around 31 shared CD8+ CDR3 sequences.

The chain carries TRBV12-3 or TRBV12-4 and TRBJ1-2; D unclear. The origin of this receptor is a human donor with aplastic anemia. Sequencing used sorted CD4+, CD8+, or CD8+CD57+ T cells (not recorded which) from PBMCs. CDR3 sequence: CASSSWGYGYTF. The DNA for the CDR3 is TGTGCCAGCAGTTCATGGGGCTATGGCTACACCTTC.